This passage covers 8 T cell receptor beta chains from one sample sequenced in a study of cytomegalovirus exposure and HLA in healthy donors (dated by TCRdb to about 2017). The protocol used for the library was the immunoSEQ multiplex PCR assay. For the multiplex PCR, a mixture combining 60 forward primers for TCR Vbeta segments and 13 reverse primers for TCR Jbeta segments was used. Entries here come from immuneACCESS through TCRdb and include only in-frame sequences with V and J called. Some clones fail to appear in such tables; in the studies checked, an unresolved V gene covers under half of the shortfall, and the cause of the remainder is unknown. This sample has fewer than 45,000 clones in its table, and 60% to 75% of those were observed once. Of the sample, 3% to 5% is held by the ten largest clones. Source material: PBMCs. The receptors derive from a man aged 35 to 55 in good health and CMV-seronegative.

The DNA for the CDR3 is TGCGCCAGCAGCCAAGCACGGGGGGGCCGGGAGACCCAGTACTTC. Its translation: CASSQARGGRETQYF. This chain connects TRBV4-1 to TRBJ2-5; 8 bases fit TRBD2. The CDR3 is made up of 15 amino acids. J gave up 5 bases and V 1 base, and 6 bases lay outside the gene matches. Per the germline V gene, CDR1 is MGHRA and CDR2 is YSYEKL.

Worth noting for this clone: Within the sample, other DNA sequences also encode this same CDR3. The CDR3 loop reads CASSYGGSTDTQYF. In DNA, the CDR3 is TGTGCCAGCAGTTACGGAGGGAGCACAGATACGCAGTATTTT. The chain combines TRBV6-5 with TRBJ2-3, with a weak D call TRBD2 (6 bases). The ends were cut back, 2 bases at V and 0 bases at J, with 6 bases in the middle. Germline CDR1 is MNHEY and CDR2 is SVGAGI. The CDR3 extends over 14 amino acids.

The chain carries TRBV5-1 and TRBJ2-1, with D perhaps matching TRBD1 (6 bases). V shed 0 bases and J shed 9 bases, with 13 bases lying between them. The CDR3 is made up of 14 amino acids. The germline V gene has CDR1 SGHRS and CDR2 YFSETQ. The CDR3, as DNA: TGCGCCAGCAGCTTGGCCGGGACAACAGGTGAGCAGTTCTTC. Translating gives CASSLAGTTGEQFF.

In DNA, the CDR3 is TGTGCCAGCAGCTTAGTGGAAGAACGGGGCATTCAGTACTTC. Encoded protein: CASSLVEERGIQYF. This rearrangement joins TRBV7-2 to TRBJ2-4, with D tentatively TRBD2 (5 bases). Trimming removed 1 base at V and 9 bases at J, with 13 bases between. In germline, CDR1 is SGHTA, CDR2 FQGNSA. The length of the CDR3 is 14 residues. Looking up the rest from reference TRBV7-2 and TRBJ2-4 gives the full variable domain: GAGVSQSPSNKVTEKGKDVELRCDPISGHTALYWYRQSLGQGLEFLIYFQGNSAPDKSGLPSDRFSAERTGGSVSTLTIQRTQQEDSAVYLCASSLVEERGIQYFGAGTRLSVL.

The chain has TRBV9 and TRBJ2-5; a weak D match, TRBD2 (6 bases). The CDR3 spans 16 residues. The V end was cut by 2 bases, the J end by 4 bases, with 18 bases between. CDR1 SGDLS and CDR2 YYNGEE come from the germline V gene. The CDR3 sequence: CASSVGSAVGGETQYF. As DNA, the CDR3 is TGTGCCAGCAGCGTGGGGTCTGCTGTGGGGGGAGAGACCCAGTACTTC.

V and J are TRBV5-1 and TRBJ2-1, with TRBD1 identical over 7 bases. The CDR3 is 15 amino acids. From germline, CDR1 is SGHRS and CDR2 YFSETQ. Trimming removed 4 bases from V and 3 bases from J; junction bases left unmatched: 7. In DNA, the CDR3 is TGCGCCAGCAGCCCAATGGGACAGAGCTACAATGAGCAGTTCTTC. It yields the protein CASSPMGQSYNEQFF. Full variable domain (missing parts from reference TRBV5-1 and TRBJ2-1): KAGVTQTPRYLIKTRGQQVTLSCSPISGHRSVSWYQQTPGQGLQFLFEYFSETQRNKGNFPGRFSGRQFSNSRSEMNVSTLELGDSALYLCASSPMGQSYNEQFFGPGTRLTVL.

This chain links TRBV6-5 with TRBJ2-5; D might be TRBD1 (6 bases). CDR1 MNHEY and CDR2 SVGAGI come from the germline V gene. The CDR3 has 15 residues. V shed 0 bases and J shed 2 bases, with 10 bases lying between them. The CDR3 DNA reads as TGTGCCAGCAGTTACTCTCCGGACAGACAAGAGACCCAGTACTTC. Translating it yields CASSYSPDRQETQYF.

The gene calls are TRBV4-3 and TRBJ2-7, with 9 bases fitting TRBD1. V trimming: 4 bases; J trimming: 2 bases; junction bases outside the gene matches: 3. The germline CDR1 and CDR2 sequences are LGHNA and YSLEER. This CDR3 is built from 14 residues. Here the CDR3 reads CASSLTGGTYEQYF. Here the CDR3 DNA reads TGCGCCAGCAGCCTGACAGGGGGGACCTACGAGCAGTACTTC.